A selection of T cell receptor beta chains follows, all from one sample in a study of T cell changes during pregnancy in multiple sclerosis. The repertoire was sequenced with immunoSEQ multiplex PCR; TCRdb's copy has only in-frame clones and lacks some. The sample records tens of thousands of clones, roughly 90% being singletons. Sequenced here: peripheral blood, sampled before pregnancy. These TCRs come from a female donor with multiple sclerosis, enrolled in a pregnancy study. Each CDR3 is given with its conserved first and last residue.

J gene: TRBJ2-7; V gene: TRBV5-6; CDR3 protein: CASIRQGESYEQYF
J gene: TRBJ1-2; V gene: TRBV10-3; CDR3 protein: CAISAGQGYGYTF
J gene: TRBJ2-3; V gene: TRBV4-3; CDR3 protein: CASSRRSQHSGGATDTQYF
J gene: TRBJ2-1; V gene: TRBV12-5; CDR3 protein: CASGFTMNEQFF
J gene: TRBJ2-7; V gene: TRBV27; CDR3 protein: CASSLGTARTYEQYF
J gene: TRBJ1-2; V gene: TRBV6-4; CDR3 protein: CASSDPGQAVYTF
J gene: TRBJ2-3; V gene: TRBV9; CDR3 protein: CASSVARTSGDTDTQYF
J gene: TRBJ1-2; V gene: TRBV28; CDR3 protein: CASRLPGGDRGKTAIF
J gene: TRBJ2-7; V gene: TRBV5-4; CDR3 protein: CASSNPSSSYEQYF
J gene: TRBJ2-3; V gene: TRBV10-3; CDR3 protein: CAISESGGGPPDTQYF
J gene: TRBJ2-3; V gene: TRBV4-1; CDR3 protein: CASSQEGTGGPDTQYF
J gene: TRBJ1-2; V gene: TRBV9; CDR3 protein: CASSVEAGTGLYGYTF
J gene: TRBJ2-3; V gene: TRBV4-3; CDR3 protein: CASSQGAETSGTDTQYF
J gene: TRBJ2-1; V gene: TRBV7-9; CDR3 protein: CASSPRGAGGPINEQFF
J gene: TRBJ2-7; V gene: TRBV7-3; CDR3 protein: CASSPDGAYEQYF
J gene: TRBJ1-3; V gene: TRBV7-2; CDR3 protein: CASSSNPGAGNTIYF
J gene: TRBJ2-7; V gene: TRBV7-2; CDR3 protein: CASSLLGVWYF
J gene: TRBJ1-2; V gene: TRBV14; CDR3 protein: CASSLTGQGNYGYTF
J gene: TRBJ1-2; V gene: TRBV14; CDR3 protein: CASSPQPSVSGYTF
J gene: TRBJ1-2; V gene: TRBV5-4; CDR3 protein: CASSPVASNYGYTF
J gene: TRBJ1-3; V gene: TRBV2; CDR3 protein: CASRAGQGGSGNTIYF
J gene: TRBJ2-7; V gene: TRBV6-5; CDR3 protein: CASSYQLAGGPYEQYF
J gene: TRBJ1-3; V gene: TRBV29-1; CDR3 protein: CSVGLEGNTIYF
J gene: TRBJ2-7; V gene: TRBV21-1; CDR3 protein: CASSKAPKGRDEHEQYF
J gene: TRBJ2-7; V gene: TRBV11-3; CDR3 protein: CASSLDGTGIYEQYF
J gene: TRBJ1-2; V gene: TRBV7-2; CDR3 protein: CASSLLFSYGYTF
J gene: TRBJ2-6; V gene: TRBV5-6; CDR3 protein: CASSPAGANVLTF
J gene: TRBJ1-2; V gene: TRBV7-9; CDR3 protein: CASSLTQGANYGYTF
J gene: TRBJ1-5; V gene: TRBV6-6; CDR3 protein: CASSLQGAGNQPQHF
J gene: TRBJ1-5; V gene: TRBV6-5; CDR3 protein: CASRETGAGQPQHF
J gene: TRBJ1-1; V gene: TRBV14; CDR3 protein: CASSQDVLHTEAFF
J gene: TRBJ1-5; V gene: TRBV27; CDR3 protein: CASSWTGSGQPQHF
J gene: TRBJ1-4; V gene: TRBV7-2; CDR3 protein: CASSPRQGFELFF
J gene: TRBJ1-2; V gene: TRBV10-3; CDR3 protein: CAISGGTGGYGYTF
J gene: TRBJ2-5; V gene: TRBV2; CDR3 protein: CASKRGIQETQYF
J gene: TRBJ1-5; V gene: TRBV4-2; CDR3 protein: CASSQVREGGNQPQHF
J gene: TRBJ2-7; V gene: TRBV13; CDR3 protein: CASSLVGASYEQYF
J gene: TRBJ2-7; V gene: TRBV11-3; CDR3 protein: CASSLGDRAHEQYF
J gene: TRBJ1-2; V gene: TRBV30; CDR3 protein: CAWSVLGGYGYTF
J gene: TRBJ2-5; V gene: TRBV7-9; CDR3 protein: CASSTGPARAQYF
J gene: TRBJ1-1; V gene: TRBV9; CDR3 protein: CASSESPRGTEAFF
J gene: TRBJ2-1; V gene: TRBV18; CDR3 protein: CASSPPGTSVSNEQFF
J gene: TRBJ2-5; V gene: TRBV11-3; CDR3 protein: CASSRGTEETQYF
J gene: TRBJ2-1; V gene: TRBV9; CDR3 protein: CASSVASELYNEQFF
J gene: TRBJ1-6; V gene: TRBV5-1; CDR3 protein: CASSLAGGPPDSPLHF
J gene: TRBJ1-2; V gene: TRBV4-3; CDR3 protein: CASSPHEGDGYGYTF
J gene: TRBJ1-3; V gene: TRBV6-6; CDR3 protein: CASSPGQSSGNTIYF
J gene: TRBJ1-2; V gene: TRBV27; CDR3 protein: CASRTDHGYTF
J gene: TRBJ1-2; V gene: TRBV4-3; CDR3 protein: CASSQDQGGVGGYTF
J gene: TRBJ2-4; V gene: TRBV2; CDR3 protein: CASSPTDQRVIQYF
J gene: TRBJ2-1; V gene: TRBV13; CDR3 protein: CASSLFRREQFF
J gene: TRBJ2-7; V gene: TRBV6-1; CDR3 protein: CASRDTGYGVYEQYF
J gene: TRBJ1-2; V gene: TRBV9; CDR3 protein: CASSVGHSGGYTF
J gene: TRBJ2-7; V gene: TRBV4-2; CDR3 protein: CASSHPSEGLAGAEQYF
J gene: TRBJ2-5; V gene: TRBV10-1; CDR3 protein: CASSDPGTQYF
J gene: TRBJ2-3; V gene: TRBV29-1; CDR3 protein: CSVGPGVGDTQYF
J gene: TRBJ1-1; V gene: TRBV7-8; CDR3 protein: CASSSRDTANTEAFF